Sequencing of this T cell receptor beta chain was carried out in a study of cytomegalovirus exposure and HLA in healthy donors. General study findings and limits: Previously analyzed data showed that most TCR beta V segments were productive at a frequency of about 90% or about 30%.

At the time of sampling, donors were nominally healthy, though unrecorded immune exposures were likely. About this clone itself: Its cognate antigen is unknown.

The CDR3 has 17 amino acids. J was trimmed by 6 bases and V by 2 bases; bases with no gene match: 8. Per germline, CDR1 MNHEY and CDR2 SMNVEV (reference sequence). Vbeta (60) and Jbeta (13) primers were used in the PCR. Method: immunoSEQ multiplex PCR; TCRdb's copy keeps in-frame clones and lacks some. The repertoire table contains 100,000 to 150,000 clones. This clonotype was sampled from a man between 18 and 29 years old in good health and CMV-seronegative. The material sequenced was PBMCs. The chain combines TRBV27 with TRBJ2-4; TRBD2 matches 12 bases. The CDR3 here is CASSLHRLAGAGNIQYF. The CDR3 DNA sequence: TGTGCCAGCAGTTTACACAGACTAGCGGGAGCTGGAAACATTCAGTACTTC.